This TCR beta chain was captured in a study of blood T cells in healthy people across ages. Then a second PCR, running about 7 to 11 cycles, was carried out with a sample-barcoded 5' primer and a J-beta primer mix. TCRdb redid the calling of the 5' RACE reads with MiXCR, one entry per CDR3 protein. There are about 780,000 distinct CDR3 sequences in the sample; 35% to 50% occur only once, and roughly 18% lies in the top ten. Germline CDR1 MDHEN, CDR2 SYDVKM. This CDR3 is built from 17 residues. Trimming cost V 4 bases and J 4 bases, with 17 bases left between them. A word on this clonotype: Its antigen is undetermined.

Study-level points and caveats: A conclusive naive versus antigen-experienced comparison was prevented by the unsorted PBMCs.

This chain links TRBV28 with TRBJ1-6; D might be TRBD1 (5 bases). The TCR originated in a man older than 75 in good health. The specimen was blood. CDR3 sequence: CASSWPGTGRYNSPLHF. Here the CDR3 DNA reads TGTGCCAGCAGTTGGCCGGGGACGGGCCGATATAATTCACCCCTCCACTTT.